One and the same sample provided the 8 T cell receptor beta chains below, sequenced in a study of PD-1 blockade in classical Hodgkin lymphoma. Stated time point: cycle 4 day 1 (C4D1), after around six weeks of nivolumab. Relapse was seen in all patients after autologous stem cell transplantation, and brentuximab vedotin exposure was variable. Profiling relied on immunoSEQ multiplex PCR, and the TCRdb table lists in-frame clones only, not all of them. Of roughly 21,000 clones in the sample, about 85% were seen once. The sequenced sample was peripheral blood mononuclear cells (PBMCs), obtained before the fourth cycle of nivolumab. These receptors were taken from a human donor with classical Hodgkin lymphoma.

The gene calls are TRBV20-1 and TRBJ2-7; TRBD2 might be the D (5 bases). V was pared by 5 bases and J by 6 bases, with 11 bases between. The germline gives CDR1 DFQATT, CDR2 SNEGSKA (reference sequence). This CDR3 contains 11 residues. The CDR3 reads CSAVTSFEQYF. DNA of the CDR3: TGCAGTGCTGTTACTAGTTTCGAGCAGTACTTC.

The chain links TRBV27 to TRBJ1-2, with D possibly being TRBD1 (6 bases). Per germline, CDR1 MNHEY and CDR2 SMNVEV (reference sequence). V lost 3 bases and J lost 2, with 7 bases in between. There are 13 residues in the CDR3. The CDR3 reads CASSFDRNYGYTF. CDR3 DNA: TGTGCCAGCAGTTTTGACAGGAACTATGGCTACACCTTC.

The rearrangement uses TRBV6-6 and TRBJ2-1, with 9 positions matching TRBD1. After removal of 5 bases from V and 4 bases from J, the junction contained 6 bases not matched to a gene. Germline-derived CDR1 and CDR2 are MNHNY and SVGAGI (reference sequence). This CDR3 has 15 residues. CDR3 loop: CASSKPGTGYNEQFF. Here the CDR3 DNA reads TGTGCCAGCAGTAAACCCGGGACAGGGTACAATGAGCAGTTCTTC.

This clone was counted a few times. The chain employs TRBV28 and TRBJ1-1, with 7 positions matching TRBD1. V lost 6 bases to trimming and J lost 10 bases; unmatched junction nucleotides: 8. Germline V CDR1 and CDR2: MDHEN, SYDVKM. The CDR3 runs 12 residues. In DNA, the CDR3 is TGTGCCAGCAGCCCCGACAGGGTGCGAGCTTTCTTT. Translating gives CASSPDRVRAFF.

The J gene is TRBJ1-3, the V gene TRBV18; TRBD1 is a possible D gene (5 bases). CDR3 length: 16 amino acids. Germline CDR1 is KGHSH and CDR2 is LQKENI. V was cut by 1 base and J by 0 bases, with 10 bases left in between. In DNA, the CDR3 is TGTGCCAGCTCACCACAGCGGCAGGGCTCTGGAAACACCATATATTTT. It codes for CASSPQRQGSGNTIYF.

The chain has TRBV5-1 and TRBJ1-4; 8 bases fit TRBD1. The J segment lost 0 bases and the V segment lost 4 bases, leaving 5 bases of the junction unmatched. Germline V lookup: CDR1 SGHRS, CDR2 YFSETQ. This CDR3 region has 16 residues. The CDR3 DNA reads TGCGCCAGCAGCCCCCAGGGGGCCACAACTAATGAAAAACTGTTTTTT. Amino acids: CASSPQGATTNEKLFF.

The V gene is TRBV30, the J gene TRBJ1-4; possibly TRBD1 for D (6 bases). Germline-derived CDR1 and CDR2 are GTSNPN and SVGIG (reference sequence). The CDR3 runs to 14 residues. V lost 2 bases and J 6 bases, leaving 13 bases between the germline ends. CDR3 amino acids: CAWSRGGGDEKLFF. In nucleotides, the CDR3 is TGTGCCTGGAGTCGAGGAGGGGGGGATGAAAAACTGTTTTTT.

The gene calls are TRBV10-2 and TRBJ1-4; 7 nucleotides match TRBD1. Germline V lookup: CDR1 WSHSY, CDR2 SAAADI. This CDR3 spans 14 amino acids. V dropped 5 bases and J dropped 7; count of bases not matched to a gene: 7. The CDR3 here is CASSQGYRGEKLFF. In nucleotides, the CDR3 is TGCGCCAGCAGTCAAGGGTACAGGGGTGAAAAACTGTTTTTT.